The clone carrying this T cell receptor beta chain occurred many times. Its target is not known. V dropped 4 bases and J dropped 0; count of bases not matched to a gene: 1. CDR3 length: 14 amino acids. Amplification yielded TCR beta CDR3 regions, with RNA transcripts as the source. TCR CDR3 underwent first-round RT-PCR with the HTBI primer set. In TCRdb, the multiplex PCR reads were re-called with MiXCR into one record per CDR3 protein. Found here are about 300,000 distinct CDR3 sequences, roughly a fifth of them singletons; the top ten hold about 35%. The data were obtained in a study of T cells in Graves' hyperthyroidism and ophthalmopathy. Study-wide points: A 13 V-J model separated ophthalmopathy from stable hyperthyroidism.

The study based diagnoses on clinical symptoms, serum thyroxine and TRAb, thyroid ultrasound and orbital computed tomography. This sequence joins TRBV6-7 and TRBJ2-5; 8 positions match TRBD1. TRBV6-7 is an ORF; its function is uncertain. Sequencing input: blood. The source of this sequence is a man aged 45-60 years with Graves' ophthalmopathy. The CDR3: CASSWDRYQETQYF. CDR3 nucleotides: TGTGCCAGCAGTTGGGACAGGTACCAAGAGACCCAGTACTTC.